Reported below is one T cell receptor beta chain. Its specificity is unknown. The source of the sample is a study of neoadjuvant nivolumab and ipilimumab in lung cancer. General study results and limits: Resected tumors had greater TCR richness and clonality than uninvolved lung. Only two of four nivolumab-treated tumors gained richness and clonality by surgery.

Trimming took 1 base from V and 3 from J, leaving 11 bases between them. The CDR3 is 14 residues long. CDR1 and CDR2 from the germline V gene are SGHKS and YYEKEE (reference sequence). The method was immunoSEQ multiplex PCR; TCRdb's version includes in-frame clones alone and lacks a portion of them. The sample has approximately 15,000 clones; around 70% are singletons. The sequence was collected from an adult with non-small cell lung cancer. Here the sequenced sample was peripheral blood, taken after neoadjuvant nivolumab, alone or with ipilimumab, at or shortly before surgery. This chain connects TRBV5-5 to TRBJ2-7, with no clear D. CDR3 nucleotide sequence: TGTGCCAGCAGCTTGAATAGACGGATCTACGAGCAGTACTTC. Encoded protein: CASSLNRRIYEQYF.